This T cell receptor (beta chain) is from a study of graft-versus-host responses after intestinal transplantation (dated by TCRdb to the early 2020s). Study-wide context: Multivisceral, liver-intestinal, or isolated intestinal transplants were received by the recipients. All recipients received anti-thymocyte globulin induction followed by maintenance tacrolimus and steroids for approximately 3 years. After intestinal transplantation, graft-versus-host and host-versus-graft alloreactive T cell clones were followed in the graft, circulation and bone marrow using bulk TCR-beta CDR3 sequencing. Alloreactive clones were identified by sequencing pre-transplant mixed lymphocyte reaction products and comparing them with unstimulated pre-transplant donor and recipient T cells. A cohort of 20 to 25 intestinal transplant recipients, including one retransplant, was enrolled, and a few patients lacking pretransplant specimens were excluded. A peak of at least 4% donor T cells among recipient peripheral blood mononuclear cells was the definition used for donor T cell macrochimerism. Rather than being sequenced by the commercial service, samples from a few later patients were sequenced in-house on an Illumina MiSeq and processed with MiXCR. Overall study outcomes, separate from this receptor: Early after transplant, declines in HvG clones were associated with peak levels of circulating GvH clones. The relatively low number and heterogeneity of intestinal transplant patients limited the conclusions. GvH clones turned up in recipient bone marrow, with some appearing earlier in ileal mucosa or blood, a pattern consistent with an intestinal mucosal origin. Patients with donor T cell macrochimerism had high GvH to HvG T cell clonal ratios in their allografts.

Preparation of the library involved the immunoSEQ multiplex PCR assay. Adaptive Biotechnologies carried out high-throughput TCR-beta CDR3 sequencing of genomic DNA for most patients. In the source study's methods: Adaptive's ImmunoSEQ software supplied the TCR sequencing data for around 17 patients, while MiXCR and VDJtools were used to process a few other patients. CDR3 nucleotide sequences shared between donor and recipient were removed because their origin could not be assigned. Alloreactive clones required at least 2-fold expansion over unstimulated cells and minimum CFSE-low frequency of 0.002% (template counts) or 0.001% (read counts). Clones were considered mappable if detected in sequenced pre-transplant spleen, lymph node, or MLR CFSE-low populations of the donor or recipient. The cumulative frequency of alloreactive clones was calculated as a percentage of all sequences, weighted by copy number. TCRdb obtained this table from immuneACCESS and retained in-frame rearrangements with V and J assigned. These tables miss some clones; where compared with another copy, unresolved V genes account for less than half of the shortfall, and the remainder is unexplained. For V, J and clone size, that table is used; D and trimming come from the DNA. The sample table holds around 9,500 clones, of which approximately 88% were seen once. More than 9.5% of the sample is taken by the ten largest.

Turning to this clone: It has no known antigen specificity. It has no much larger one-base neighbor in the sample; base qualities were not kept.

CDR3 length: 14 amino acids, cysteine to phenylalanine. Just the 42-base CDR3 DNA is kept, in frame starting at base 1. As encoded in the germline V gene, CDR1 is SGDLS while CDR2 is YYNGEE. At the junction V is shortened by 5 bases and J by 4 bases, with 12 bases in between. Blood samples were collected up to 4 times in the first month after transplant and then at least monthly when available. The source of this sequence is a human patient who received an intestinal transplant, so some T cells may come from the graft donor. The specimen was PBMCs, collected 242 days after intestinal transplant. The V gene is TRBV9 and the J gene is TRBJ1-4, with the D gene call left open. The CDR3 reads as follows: CASSGGVRNEKLFF. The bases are TGTGCCAGCAGTGGCGGGGTCCGTAATGAAAAACTGTTTTTT.